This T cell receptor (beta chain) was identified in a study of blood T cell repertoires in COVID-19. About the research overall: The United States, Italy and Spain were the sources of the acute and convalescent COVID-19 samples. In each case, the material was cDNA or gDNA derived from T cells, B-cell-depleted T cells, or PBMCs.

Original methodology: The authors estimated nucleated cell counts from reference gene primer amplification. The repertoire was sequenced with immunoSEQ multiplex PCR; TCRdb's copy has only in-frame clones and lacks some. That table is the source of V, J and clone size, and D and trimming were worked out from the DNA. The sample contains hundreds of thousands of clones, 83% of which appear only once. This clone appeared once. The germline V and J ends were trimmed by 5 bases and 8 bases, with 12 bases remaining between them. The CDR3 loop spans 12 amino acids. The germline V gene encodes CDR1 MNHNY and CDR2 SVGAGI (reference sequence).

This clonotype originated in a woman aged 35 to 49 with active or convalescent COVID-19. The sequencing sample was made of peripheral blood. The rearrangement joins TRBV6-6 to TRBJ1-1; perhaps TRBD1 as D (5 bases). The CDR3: CASSGGETEAFF. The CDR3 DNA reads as TGTGCCAGCAGTGGAGGGGAGACAGAAGCTTTCTTT.